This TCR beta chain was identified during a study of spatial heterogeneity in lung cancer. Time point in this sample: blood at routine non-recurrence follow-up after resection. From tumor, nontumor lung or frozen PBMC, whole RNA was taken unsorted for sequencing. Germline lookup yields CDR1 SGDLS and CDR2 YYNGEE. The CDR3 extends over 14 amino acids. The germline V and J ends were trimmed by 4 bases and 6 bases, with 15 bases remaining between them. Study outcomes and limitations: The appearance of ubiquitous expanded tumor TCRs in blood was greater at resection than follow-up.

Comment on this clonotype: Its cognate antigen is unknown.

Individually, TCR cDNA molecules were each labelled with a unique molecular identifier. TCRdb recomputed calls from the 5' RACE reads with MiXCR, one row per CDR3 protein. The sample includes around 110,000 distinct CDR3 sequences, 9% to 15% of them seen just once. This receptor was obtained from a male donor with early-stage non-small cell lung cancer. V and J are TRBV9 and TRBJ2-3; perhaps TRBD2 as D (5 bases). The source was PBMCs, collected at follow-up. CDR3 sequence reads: CASSPRGGWDTQYF. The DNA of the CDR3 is TGTGCCAGCAGCCCTCGAGGCGGGTGGGATACGCAGTATTTT.